This TCR beta chain emerged from a study of blood T cells in healthy people across ages. Whole-study context: Template switching retrieved approximately one barcoded beta molecule for each two T cells. General study findings and limits: Roughly linear declines in TCR beta diversity per million T cells occurred with age. Conclusively comparing naive with antigen-experienced cells was impossible with unsorted PBMCs. As naive T cell percentage varied, TCR beta diversity correlated strongly with it.

With respect to this clonotype: Its target is unknown.

Next came a second PCR, run for about 6 to 12 cycles, which used a sample-barcoded 5' primer along with a J-beta primer mix. One entry per CDR3 protein results from TCRdb running MiXCR on the 5' RACE reads. This sample has hundreds of thousands of distinct CDR3 sequences, with about 32% found just once. The receptor comes from an elderly woman in good health. The specimen sequenced was blood.

CDR3: CASSSENRGNTEAFF. The CDR3 DNA reads TGTGCCAGCAGCTCCGAGAACAGGGGGAACACTGAAGCTTTCTTT. This chain links TRBV7-8 with TRBJ1-1; 7 bases are shared with TRBD1. This CDR3 is 15 amino acids long. Looked up from germline, CDR1 is SGHVS and CDR2 is FQNEAQ. V trimming: 4 bases; J trimming: 1 base; junction bases outside the gene matches: 6.